This is a list of T cell receptor beta chains from one sample in a study of T cell responses to AZD1222 COVID-19 vaccine. Assay: immunoSEQ multiplex PCR; the TCRdb copy retains only in-frame clones and omits some. Of 120,000 or so clones listed, 88% are singletons. Sequencing was performed on peripheral blood, taken on day 0 of MenACWY control vaccination. The receptors shown here come from an adult in good health. The CDR3 runs from the conserved cysteine through the conserved F or W. The D gene is left open where the match is weak. Some rows have no size entry. The others give once, few or many, or a class for an expanded clone.

j_gene: TRBJ2-2; abundance: NA; v_gene: TRBV19; d_gene: TRBD1; CDR3nt: TGTGCCAGTAGTATTGGACAGGGCCGGACCGGGGAGCTGTTTTTT; CDR3aa: CASSIGQGRTGELFF
j_gene: TRBJ2-7; abundance: NA; v_gene: TRBV21-1; d_gene: NA; CDR3nt: TGTGCCAGCAGCAAGCGATCATTAAGCGGGAGAAACGACGAGCAGTACTTC; CDR3aa: CASSKRSLSGRNDEQYF
j_gene: TRBJ2-3; abundance: NA; v_gene: TRBV7-3; d_gene: TRBD2; CDR3nt: TGTGCCAGCAGCCAGAGCGGGAGTCGGACAGATACGCAGTATTTT; CDR3aa: CASSQSGSRTDTQYF
j_gene: TRBJ1-3; abundance: NA; v_gene: TRBV6-5; d_gene: NA; CDR3nt: TGTGCCAGCAGTTACGAATGGGGGGGCTCTGGAAACACCATATATTTT; CDR3aa: CASSYEWGGSGNTIYF
j_gene: TRBJ2-1; abundance: once; v_gene: TRBV10-1; d_gene: NA; CDR3nt: TGCGCCAGCAGTGAGATGCAGGGAGAAACGGGTCACAATGAGCAGTTCTTC; CDR3aa: CASSEMQGETGHNEQFF
j_gene: TRBJ1-3; abundance: NA; v_gene: TRBV30; d_gene: NA; CDR3nt: TGTGCCTACACGTCAGGAGGAAACACCATATATTTT; CDR3aa: CAYTSGGNTIYF
j_gene: TRBJ1-2; abundance: NA; v_gene: TRBV5-1; d_gene: NA; CDR3nt: TGCGCCAGCAGCCGATCAGGGGAAGCTAACTATGGCTACACCTTC; CDR3aa: CASSRSGEANYGYTF
j_gene: TRBJ1-1; abundance: NA; v_gene: TRBV7-9; d_gene: NA; CDR3nt: TGTGCCAGCAGCTTACGGGGAGACACTGAAGCTTTCTTT; CDR3aa: CASSLRGDTEAFF
j_gene: TRBJ2-5; abundance: few; v_gene: TRBV9; d_gene: TRBD1; CDR3nt: TGTGCCAGCAGCGTAGGAACTCGGACAGGGGGAGAGACCCAGTACTTC; CDR3aa: CASSVGTRTGGETQYF
j_gene: TRBJ2-1; abundance: NA; v_gene: TRBV28; d_gene: NA; CDR3nt: TGTGCCAGCAGTCCCTGGACTGGCGACAATGAGCAGTTCTTC; CDR3aa: CASSPWTGDNEQFF
j_gene: TRBJ1-2; abundance: NA; v_gene: TRBV9; d_gene: NA; CDR3nt: TGTGCCAGCAGCGTAGGTCTAGTGAGGGGGGGCCTCGAAGATGGCTACACCTTC; CDR3aa: CASSVGLVRGGLEDGYTF
j_gene: TRBJ1-5; abundance: NA; v_gene: TRBV25-1; d_gene: TRBD1; CDR3nt: TGTGCCAGCAGCTCAGACAGGGGGCGCGAGGGCAATCAGCCCCAGCATTTT; CDR3aa: CASSSDRGREGNQPQHF
j_gene: TRBJ1-1; abundance: once; v_gene: TRBV29-1; d_gene: TRBD1; CDR3nt: TGCAGCGTTGTCTCGACAGGGGCGAACACTGAAGCTTTCTTT; CDR3aa: CSVVSTGANTEAFF
j_gene: TRBJ1-3; abundance: NA; v_gene: TRBV7-9; d_gene: NA; CDR3nt: TGTGCCAGCAGCTCCCGGGACATCTCTGGAAACACCATATATTTT; CDR3aa: CASSSRDISGNTIYF
j_gene: TRBJ2-7; abundance: NA; v_gene: TRBV2; d_gene: TRBD1; CDR3nt: TGTGCCAGCAGGGCCAGGACAGGGACCTCCTACGAGCAGTACTTC; CDR3aa: CASRARTGTSYEQYF
j_gene: TRBJ1-1; abundance: NA; v_gene: TRBV2; d_gene: NA; CDR3nt: TGTGCCAGCAGCTTACAGGCAACGAACACTGAAGCTTTCTTT; CDR3aa: CASSLQATNTEAFF
j_gene: TRBJ1-6; abundance: few; v_gene: TRBV18; d_gene: TRBD1; CDR3nt: TGTGCCAGCTCAGTTGGACAGGAAGGGGCCTCACCCCTCCACTTT; CDR3aa: CASSVGQEGASPLHF
j_gene: TRBJ2-5; abundance: NA; v_gene: TRBV9; d_gene: NA; CDR3nt: TGTGCCAGCAGCGTAGGAGGCAGGACGGAGGGCCAAGAGACCCAGTACTTC; CDR3aa: CASSVGGRTEGQETQYF